These 26 T cell receptor beta chains originate from one sample sequenced in a study of T cell responses to AZD1222 COVID-19 vaccine. Libraries were prepared by immunoSEQ multiplex PCR; TCRdb keeps only in-frame clonotypes and omits some of them. The top ten clones hold over 1.5% of a sample with 110,000 to 150,000 clones, roughly 90% of them seen once. Sequencing used peripheral blood, obtained on day 0 of AZD1222 vaccination. All receptors derive from an adult in good health.

The J gene is TRBJ2-5, the V gene TRBV5-6; tentatively, D is TRBD1 or TRBD2 (5 bases each). Deletions cut 4 bases from V and 1 base from J, with 8 bases between. Germline assignment: CDR1 SGHDT and CDR2 YYEEEE. This CDR3 is 13 amino acids long. The CDR3, as DNA: TGTGCCAGCAGCCGGGGCCTCCAAGAGACCCAGTACTTC. Translating it yields CASSRGLQETQYF.

The chain is built from TRBV5-1 and TRBJ2-5; 9 nucleotides match TRBD2. Germline V gene sequence: CDR1 SGHRS, CDR2 YFSETQ. The CDR3 contains 14 residues. V lost 4 bases and J lost 2; bases outside the gene matches: 3. CDR3 nucleotide sequence: TGCGCCAGCAGCACTCTAGCGGGACAAGAGACCCAGTACTTC. This sequence encodes CASSTLAGQETQYF.

The gene calls are TRBV9 and TRBJ1-3, with D unclear. The CDR3 consists of 14 residues. In germline, CDR1 is SGDLS, CDR2 YYNGEE. Trimming removed 4 bases at V and 2 bases at J, with 10 bases between. The CDR3 protein is CASSRWGTGNTIYF. The DNA of the CDR3 is TGTGCCAGCAGCAGGTGGGGAACTGGAAACACCATATATTTT.

The chain combines TRBV7-9 with TRBJ1-6; 9 bases line up with TRBD1. The CDR3 contains 16 residues. V lost 5 bases, J lost 10 bases, and 12 bases stayed unmatched. The germline V gene encodes CDR1 SEHNR and CDR2 FQNEAQ (reference sequence). CDR3 amino acids: CASSRIPGQGGSPLHF. The CDR3 coding sequence is TGTGCCAGCAGCCGGATTCCGGGACAGGGCGGATCACCCCTCCACTTT. Full variable domain (outside the CDR3, taken from reference TRBV7-9 and TRBJ1-6): DTGVSQNPRHKITKRGQNVTFRCDPISEHNRLYWYRQTLGQGPEFLTYFQNEAQLEKSRLLSDRFSAERPKGSFSTLEIQRTEQGDSAMYLCASSRIPGQGGSPLHFGNGTRLTVT.

Notes on this clone: A junction boundary mismatches the germline segment, possibly from a read error. The chain couples TRBV5-1 to TRBJ1-5, with 7 bases identical to TRBD1. Germline CDR1 is SGHRS and CDR2 is YFSETQ. The CDR3 is made up of 13 amino acids. As DNA, the CDR3 is TGCGCCAGCAGCCCCGGGACAGTTCAGGCCCAGCATTTT. Amino acids: CASSPGTVQAQHF.

The chain is built from TRBV4-2 and TRBJ2-1, with TRBD2 as a possible D gene (5 bases). V was shortened by 0 bases and J by 8 bases, with 8 bases between the two germline ends. Germline CDR1 reads LGHNA; CDR2 reads YNFKEQ. This CDR3 has 13 amino acids. The CDR3 loop is CASSQDPEDEQFF. The CDR3 DNA reads as TGTGCCAGCAGCCAAGATCCGGAGGATGAGCAGTTCTTC.

The chain has TRBV5-1 and TRBJ1-1; a weak D match, TRBD1 (6 bases). The CDR3 runs 14 residues. V lost 6 bases, J lost 1 base, and 13 bases lay in between. CDR1 SGHRS and CDR2 YFSETQ come from the germline V gene. The CDR3 nucleotides read TGCGCCAGCAAGCAGCGGACAGAGAACACTGAAGCTTTCTTT. This codes for CASKQRTENTEAFF.

The chain carries TRBV11-1 and TRBJ2-7; D is perhaps TRBD2 (6 bases). Per the germline V gene, CDR1 is SGHAT and CDR2 is FQDESV (reference sequence). The V end was cut by 8 bases, the J end by 2 bases, with 16 bases between. The CDR3 loop spans 14 amino acids. The CDR3: CASSSLAAPYEQYF. Written as DNA, the CDR3 is TGTGCCAGCTCATCTTTAGCGGCACCCTACGAGCAGTACTTC.

V and J are TRBV5-1 and TRBJ1-6; D gene unclear. V lost 4 bases, J lost 7 bases, and 6 bases lay in between. Germline V gene data show CDR1 as SGHRS and CDR2 as YFSETQ. The CDR3 spans 12 residues. CDR3 DNA: TGCGCCAGCAGCGGAGTAAATTCACCCCTCCACTTT. Its translation is CASSGVNSPLHF.

J is TRBJ2-1 and V is TRBV27; possibly TRBD1 or TRBD2 for D (6 bases each). CDR3 length: 19 amino acids. The V gene lost 7 bases and the J gene lost 7 bases, with 32 bases spanning the gap. CDR1 is MNHEY, CDR2 SMNVEV, per germline (reference sequence). The CDR3: CASNPRGGRSSSNKNEQFF. In DNA, the CDR3 is TGTGCCAGCAATCCTCGTGGGGGGCGATCTAGTAGTAACAAGAATGAGCAGTTCTTC.

Regarding this clone: Within the sample, other DNA sequences also encode this same CDR3. The chain carries TRBV27 and TRBJ1-5; TRBD1 might be the D (6 bases). CDR3 length: 14 amino acids. V lost 5 bases, J lost 4 bases, and 12 bases lay in between. Germline V gene lookup returns CDR1 MNHEY and CDR2 SMNVEV (reference sequence). The CDR3 DNA follows: TGTGCCAGCAGTCCCGGACAGATAAATCAGCCCCAGCATTTT. It yields the protein CASSPGQINQPQHF.

The chain has TRBV2 and TRBJ2-5; maybe TRBD1 (6 bases). V gave up 6 bases and J gave up 7 bases, with 12 bases separating them. Germline V gene sequence: CDR1 SNHLY, CDR2 FYNNEI. CDR3 length equals 12 residues. The CDR3 DNA is TGTGCCAGCAGCTCCGACAGGAGGACCCAGTACTTC. This gives the protein CASSSDRRTQYF.

The rearrangement joins TRBV5-4 to TRBJ2-1; 8 bases match TRBD2. Germline CDR1 is SGHNT and CDR2 is YYREEE (reference sequence). This CDR3 spans 15 amino acids. After removal of 5 bases from V and 7 bases from J, the junction contained 11 bases not matched to a gene. The CDR3 nucleotides read TGTGCCAGCAGGCTTGGGGGACTAGAAGGTAATGAGCAGTTCTTC. Translating gives CASRLGGLEGNEQFF.

This clone was detected once. The chain carries TRBV5-6 and TRBJ2-2; D call uncertain. The V end lost 4 bases, the J end lost 5 bases, and 9 bases lay between the germline ends. Germline CDR1 reads SGHDT; CDR2 reads YYEEEE. This CDR3 is built from 13 residues. CDR3 bases: TGTGCCAGCAGCAAAATTAGGACCGGGGAGCTGTTTTTT. It translates to CASSKIRTGELFF. Based on the CDR3 plus reference TRBV5-6 and TRBJ2-2, the full variable domain is DAGVTQSPTHLIKTRGQQVTLRCSPKSGHDTVSWYQQALGQGPQFIFQYYEEEERQRGNFPDRFSGHQFPNYSSELNVNALLLGDSALYLCASSKIRTGELFFGEGSRLTVL.

V gene TRBV6-5 combines with J gene TRBJ1-2; D is unresolved. The V and J ends lost 2 bases and 5 bases respectively, with 9 bases between them. Germline V gives CDR1 MNHEY, CDR2 SVGAGI. CDR3 length: 13 amino acids. CDR3 loop: CASSYGGGYGYTF. The CDR3 nucleotides are TGTGCCAGCAGTTACGGAGGAGGGTATGGCTACACCTTC.

The CDR3 loop is CASSQEGREGRYEQYF. The DNA for the CDR3 is TGTGCCAGCAGCCAAGAGGGGCGGGAGGGCAGGTACGAGCAGTACTTC. This chain connects TRBV4-2 to TRBJ2-7, with 9 bases that match TRBD2. With V trimmed by 0 bases and J by 4 bases, 7 bases remained unmatched. The CDR3 is 16 amino acids. Germline lookup yields CDR1 LGHNA and CDR2 YNFKEQ.

This clone came up once. The genes are TRBV6-2 or TRBV6-3 and TRBJ2-1; 12 bases fit TRBD2. Germline lookup yields CDR1 MNHEY and CDR2 SVGEGT. This CDR3 region has 15 residues. V dropped 2 bases and J dropped 6; count of bases not matched to a gene: 2. The CDR3 here is CASSYPSGRANEQFF. The CDR3 bases are TGTGCCAGCAGTTACCCTAGCGGGAGGGCCAATGAGCAGTTCTTC.

The chain carries TRBV9 and TRBJ1-3; D gene ambiguous. The V and J ends lost 0 bases and 2 bases respectively, with 9 bases between them. The V gene's germline CDR1 is SGDLS and CDR2 YYNGEE. CDR3 length: 15 residues. In DNA form, the CDR3 reads TGTGCCAGCAGCGTAGACGGAAGTACTGGAAACACCATATATTTT. The encoded protein is CASSVDGSTGNTIYF.

This chain joins TRBV10-3 and TRBJ2-1; possibly TRBD1 for D (5 bases). Trimming took off 4 bases at V and 3 bases at J, with 7 bases between the two ends. The germline CDR1 and CDR2 sequences are ENHRY and SYGVKD. The CDR3 is 13 residues long. The chain's CDR3 is CAISGDSYNEQFF. CDR3 in DNA: TGTGCCATCAGTGGAGACAGCTACAATGAGCAGTTCTTC.

The chain couples TRBV3-1 (or the pseudogene TRBV3-2) to TRBJ2-2; the D gene is possibly TRBD2 (5 bases). This CDR3 is built from 17 residues. From germline, CDR1 is LGHDT and CDR2 YNNKEL (reference sequence). Trimming took off 1 base at V and 9 bases at J, with 21 bases between the two ends. In nucleotides, the CDR3 is TGTGCCAGCAGCCAAGGCCGGCGGGCCGGTCGCTCTTGGGAGCTGTTTTTT. It is translated as CASSQGRRAGRSWELFF.

In this sample, this clone turned up a few times. The chain is built from TRBV7-9 and TRBJ2-2; TRBD2 aligns across 11 bases. V lost 6 bases to trimming and J lost 0 bases; unmatched junction nucleotides: 12. CDR1 and CDR2 (germline): SEHNR, FQNEAQ (reference sequence). The CDR3 loop spans 19 amino acids. The CDR3 bases are TGTGCCAGCAGGCCCCCCGGGACTAGCGGATCTTCGAACACCGGGGAGCTGTTTTTT. Encoded protein: CASRPPGTSGSSNTGELFF.

The chain is built from TRBV20-1 and TRBJ2-5, with unresolved D. Deletions cut 3 bases from V and 5 bases from J, with 10 bases between. The CDR3 extends over 12 amino acids. CDR1 and CDR2 (germline): DFQATT, SNEGSKA (reference sequence). The CDR3 reads CSASLTVETQYF. The DNA of the CDR3 is TGCAGTGCTAGTCTGACTGTCGAGACCCAGTACTTC.

The rearrangement links TRBV5-4 to TRBJ1-3, with TRBD1 identical over 7 bases. The V gene end was trimmed by 4 bases and the J gene end by 4 bases; junction bases not matched to a gene: 8. CDR1 and CDR2 (germline): SGHNT, YYREEE (reference sequence). The CDR3 runs 15 residues. CDR3 amino acids: CASSLTGTSGNTIYF. DNA for the CDR3: TGTGCCAGCAGCCTGACAGGGACTTCGGGAAACACCATATATTTT.

The chain's CDR3 is CASSHTTGAYDYGYTF. The DNA for the CDR3 is TGCGCCAGCAGTCATACGACAGGGGCTTACGACTATGGCTACACCTTC. The genes are TRBV23-1 and TRBJ1-2, with TRBD1 matching over 8 bases. TRBV23-1 is sorted into the ORF group, with uncertain function. This CDR3 region has 16 residues. V gave up 3 bases and J gave up 3 bases; unmatched junction bases: 9.

The chain carries TRBV6-5 and TRBJ1-3; D call uncertain. This CDR3 comprises 15 residues. CDR1 and CDR2 (germline): MNHEY, SVGAGI. Trimming cost V 7 bases and J 2 bases, with 15 bases left between them. The CDR3 region is CASIKSFATGNTIYF. For the CDR3, the DNA is TGTGCCAGCATAAAATCGTTTGCAACTGGAAACACCATATATTTT.

The gene calls are TRBV28 and TRBJ1-3, with 8 bases lining up with TRBD1. CDR1 and CDR2 (germline): MDHEN, SYDVKM. The CDR3 length is 15 residues. The junction had 7 bases not matched to a gene; V was cut back by 4 bases and J by 5 bases. The CDR3 nucleotides are TGTGCCAGCAGTTCAACCCAGGGGGCGAGAAACACCATATATTTT. Amino acids: CASSSTQGARNTIYF.